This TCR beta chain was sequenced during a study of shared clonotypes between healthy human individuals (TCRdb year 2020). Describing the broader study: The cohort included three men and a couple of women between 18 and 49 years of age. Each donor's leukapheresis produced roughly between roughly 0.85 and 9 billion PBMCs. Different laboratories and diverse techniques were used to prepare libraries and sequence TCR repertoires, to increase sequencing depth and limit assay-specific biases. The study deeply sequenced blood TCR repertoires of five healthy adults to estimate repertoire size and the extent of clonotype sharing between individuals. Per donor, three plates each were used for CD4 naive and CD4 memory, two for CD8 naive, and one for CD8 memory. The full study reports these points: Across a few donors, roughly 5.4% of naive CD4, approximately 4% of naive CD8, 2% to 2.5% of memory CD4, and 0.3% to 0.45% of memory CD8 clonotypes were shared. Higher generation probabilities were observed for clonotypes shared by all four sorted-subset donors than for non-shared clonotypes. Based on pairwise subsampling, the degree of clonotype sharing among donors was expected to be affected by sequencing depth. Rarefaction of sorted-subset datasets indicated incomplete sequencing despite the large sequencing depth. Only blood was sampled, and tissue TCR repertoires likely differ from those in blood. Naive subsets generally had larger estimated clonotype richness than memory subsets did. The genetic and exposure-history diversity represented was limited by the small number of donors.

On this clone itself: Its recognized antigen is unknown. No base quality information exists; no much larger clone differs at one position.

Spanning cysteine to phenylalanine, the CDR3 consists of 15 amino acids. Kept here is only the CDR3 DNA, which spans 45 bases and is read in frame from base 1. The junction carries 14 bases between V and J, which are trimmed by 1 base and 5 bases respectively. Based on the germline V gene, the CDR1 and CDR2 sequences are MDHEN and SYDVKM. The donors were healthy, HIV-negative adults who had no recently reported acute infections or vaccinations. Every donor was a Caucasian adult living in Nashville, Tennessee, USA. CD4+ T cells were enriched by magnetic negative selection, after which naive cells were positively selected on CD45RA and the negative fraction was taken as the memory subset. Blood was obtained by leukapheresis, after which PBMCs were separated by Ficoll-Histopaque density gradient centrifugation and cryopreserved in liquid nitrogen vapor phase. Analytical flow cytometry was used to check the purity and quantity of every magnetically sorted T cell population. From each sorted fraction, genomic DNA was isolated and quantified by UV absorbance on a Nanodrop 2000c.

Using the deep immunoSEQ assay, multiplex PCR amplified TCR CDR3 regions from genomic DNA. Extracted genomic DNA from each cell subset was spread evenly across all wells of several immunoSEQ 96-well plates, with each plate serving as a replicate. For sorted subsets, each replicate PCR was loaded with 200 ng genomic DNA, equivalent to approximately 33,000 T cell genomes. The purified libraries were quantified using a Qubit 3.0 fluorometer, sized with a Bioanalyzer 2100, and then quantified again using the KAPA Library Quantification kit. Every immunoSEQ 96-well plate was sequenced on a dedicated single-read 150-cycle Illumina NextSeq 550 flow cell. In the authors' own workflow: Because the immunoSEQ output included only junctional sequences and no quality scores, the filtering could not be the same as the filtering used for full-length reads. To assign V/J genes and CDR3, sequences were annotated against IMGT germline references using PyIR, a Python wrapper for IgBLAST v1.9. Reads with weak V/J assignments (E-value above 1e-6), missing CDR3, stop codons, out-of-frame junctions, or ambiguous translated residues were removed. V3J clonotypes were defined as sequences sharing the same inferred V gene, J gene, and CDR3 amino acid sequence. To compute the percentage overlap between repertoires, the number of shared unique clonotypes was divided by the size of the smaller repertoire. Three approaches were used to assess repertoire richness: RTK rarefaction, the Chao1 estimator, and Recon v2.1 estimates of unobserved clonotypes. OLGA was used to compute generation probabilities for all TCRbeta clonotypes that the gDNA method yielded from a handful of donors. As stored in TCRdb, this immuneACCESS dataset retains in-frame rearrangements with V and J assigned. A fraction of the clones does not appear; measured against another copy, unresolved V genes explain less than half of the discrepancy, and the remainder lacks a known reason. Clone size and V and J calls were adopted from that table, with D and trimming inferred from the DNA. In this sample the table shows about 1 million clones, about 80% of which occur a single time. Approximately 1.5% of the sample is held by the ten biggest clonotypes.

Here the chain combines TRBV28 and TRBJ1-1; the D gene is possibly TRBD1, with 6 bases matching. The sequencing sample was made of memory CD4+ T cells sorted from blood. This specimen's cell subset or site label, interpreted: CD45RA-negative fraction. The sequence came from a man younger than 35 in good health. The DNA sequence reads TGTGCCAGCAGTTTATACGGGGGAGGGGGGACTGAAGCTTTCTTT. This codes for CASSLYGGGGTEAFF. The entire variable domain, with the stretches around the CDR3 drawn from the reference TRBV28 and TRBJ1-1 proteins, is DVKVTQSSRYLVKRTGEKVFLECVQDMDHENMFWYRQDPGLGLRLIYFSYDVKMKEKGDIPEGYSVSREKKERFSLILESASTNQTSMYLCASSLYGGGGTEAFFGQGTRLTVV.